The clone carrying this T cell receptor beta chain was found a few times. What it binds is unknown. This sample is part of a study of CD8+ T cells in alopecia areata. RNA, once extracted, was reverse transcribed into cDNA for use as the sequencing template. Only in-frame clones appear in the TCRdb table, and some are missing; sequencing was by immunoSEQ multiplex PCR. The table has 95,000 to 150,000 clones, around 63% seen once; the top ten hold around 5.4%. Documented treatment: oral pan-JAK inhibitor, 5-10 mg twice daily. PBMCs yielded sorted CD4+ and CD8+ T cells. Whole-study findings and limits: Administration of tofacitinib significantly diminished scalp clonality and expanded CD8+ clones within the top 100. Higher clonality and more expanded CD8+ clones appeared in lesional than normal scalp.

Sequencing was performed on CD4+ T cells sorted from blood, taken at week 4, from a patient treated with tofacitinib. The origin of this receptor is a human donor with alopecia areata.

The CDR3 reads CASTEISGANVLTF. Here the CDR3 DNA reads TGCGCCAGCACCGAGATCTCTGGGGCCAACGTCCTGACTTTC. This chain uses TRBV5-1 with TRBJ2-6, with unresolved D. The germline V and J ends were trimmed by 6 bases and 0 bases, with 7 bases remaining between them. Per the germline V gene, CDR1 is SGHRS and CDR2 is YFSETQ. The CDR3 length is 14 residues.